This T cell receptor (beta chain) was found in a study of cytomegalovirus exposure and HLA in healthy donors. For the study at large: Of all 400 or so donors who were genotyped, roughly 81% belonged to the Caucasian-associated ancestry cluster.

On this clone: The antigen is not known.

From germline, CDR1 is MNHEY and CDR2 SVGAGI. This CDR3 contains 16 residues. Between the trimmed V and J ends, which lost 2 bases and 0 bases, there was a span of 12 bases. PCR amplification relied on 60 Vbeta primers (plus 13 Jbeta primers). Produced via immunoSEQ multiplex PCR; TCRdb's table is partial and in-frame only. The table records around 200,000 clones, around 86% of them present only once. General study findings and limits: A prior analysis recorded that most TCR beta V segments were productive about 87% or about 30% of the time. There were several of the most significant clusters that appeared linked to common viral pathogens in a later analysis.

The TCR was taken from a man aged 35-49 years in good health and CMV-seropositive. V and J are TRBV6-5 and TRBJ2-3; D is perhaps TRBD2 (5 bases). The specimen was PBMCs. As DNA, the CDR3 is TGTGCCAGCAGTTACACCGGGGTGACTAGCACAGATACGCAGTATTTT. It specifies CASSYTGVTSTDTQYF.